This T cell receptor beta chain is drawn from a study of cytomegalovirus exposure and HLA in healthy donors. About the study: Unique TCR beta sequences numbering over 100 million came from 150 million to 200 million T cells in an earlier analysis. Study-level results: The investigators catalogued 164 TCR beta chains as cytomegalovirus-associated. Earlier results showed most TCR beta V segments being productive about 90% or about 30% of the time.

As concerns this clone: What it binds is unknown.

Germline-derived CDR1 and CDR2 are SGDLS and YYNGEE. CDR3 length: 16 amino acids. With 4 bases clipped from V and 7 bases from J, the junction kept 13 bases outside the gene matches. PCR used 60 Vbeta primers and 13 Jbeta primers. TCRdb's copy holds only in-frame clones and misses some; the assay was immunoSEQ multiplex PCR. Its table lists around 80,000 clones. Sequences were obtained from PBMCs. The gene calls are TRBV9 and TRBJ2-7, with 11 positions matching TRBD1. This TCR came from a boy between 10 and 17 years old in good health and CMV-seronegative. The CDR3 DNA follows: TGTGCCAGCAGCACTCAGGTGGGACAGGGGGAAAGAGAGCAGTACTTC. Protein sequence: CASSTQVGQGEREQYF.